Below, 22 T cell receptor beta chains from the same sample are listed, as sequenced in a study of OX40 agonist ivuxolimab in advanced cancers. Profiled with immunoSEQ multiplex PCR; TCRdb holds only in-frame clones, not every one. This sample has some 65,000 clones, with about nine tenths found just once. This specimen was CD4+ or CD8+ T cells sorted from blood, taken in a trial of the OX40 agonist ivuxolimab. Receptors originate from an adult with an advanced solid tumor such as melanoma, head and neck, liver or kidney cancer.

The genes are TRBV5-1 and TRBJ1-1, with D possibly TRBD1 on 5 matching bases. The ends were cut back, 0 bases at V and 2 bases at J, with 11 bases in the middle. CDR3 length equals 15 residues. Germline-derived CDR1 and CDR2 are SGHRS and YFSETQ. The CDR3 loop is CASSLVGQGNTEAFF. Here the CDR3 DNA reads TGCGCCAGCAGCTTGGTAGGGCAGGGTAACACTGAAGCTTTCTTT.

V is TRBV10-2 and J is TRBJ1-5, with D possibly being TRBD1 (5 bases). CDR1 and CDR2 from the germline V gene are WSHSY and SAAADI. The V gene lost 0 bases and the J gene lost 3 bases, with 9 bases spanning the gap. The CDR3 extends over 15 amino acids. CDR3 bases: TGCGCCAGCAGTGAGTCGGGGCCGGCCAATCAGCCCCAGCATTTT. This sequence encodes CASSESGPANQPQHF.

The chain has TRBV5-8 and TRBJ2-3; 9 bases match TRBD1. Germline trimming cut 5 bases from V and 2 bases from J; bases unmatched to any gene: 12. Germline CDR1 is SGHTS and CDR2 is YDEGEE. The CDR3 is 17 amino acids. The CDR3 DNA follows: TGTGCCAGCAGTCTTGGGGTGGGACAGGGATACACAGATACGCAGTATTTT. This translates into CASSLGVGQGYTDTQYF.

The chain links TRBV7-7 to TRBJ1-4; D remains ambiguous. Germline loops: CDR1 SSHAT, CDR2 FNYEAQ (reference sequence). The CDR3 runs to 15 residues. The germline V and J ends were trimmed by 1 base and 7 bases, with 13 bases remaining between them. CDR3 in amino acids: CASSLVSHSGEKLFF. The CDR3 DNA reads as TGTGCCAGCAGCTTAGTATCTCATTCGGGTGAAAAACTGTTTTTT.

This chain joins TRBV19 and TRBJ1-6; D gene unclear. The CDR3 totals 17 residues. V was shortened by 6 bases and J by 4 bases, with 19 bases between the two germline ends. Germline assignment: CDR1 LNHDA and CDR2 SQIVND (reference sequence). CDR3 residues: CASSSFGQEIYNSPLHF. CDR3 sequence (DNA): TGTGCCAGTAGCAGTTTTGGGCAGGAGATTTATAATTCACCCCTCCACTTT. Full variable domain (remainder filled in from reference TRBV19 and TRBJ1-6): DGGITQSPKYLFRKEGQNVTLSCEQNLNHDAMYWYRQDPGQGLRLIYYSQIVNDFQKGDIAEGYSVSREKKESFPLTVTSAQKNPTAFYLCASSSFGQEIYNSPLHFGNGTRLTVT.

The genes are TRBV30 and TRBJ1-4; D is ambiguous. Trimming cost V 3 bases and J 6 bases, with 8 bases left between them. In germline, CDR1 is GTSNPN, CDR2 SVGIG (reference sequence). There are 12 residues in the CDR3. The CDR3 DNA follows: TGTGCCTGGAGAAGGTCCCATGAAAAACTGTTTTTT. Translation gives CAWRRSHEKLFF.

The V gene is TRBV2, the J gene TRBJ1-5; 10 positions agree with TRBD1. Germline-derived CDR1 and CDR2 are SNHLY and FYNNEI. The V segment lost 8 bases and the J segment 0 bases; nucleotides outside the gene matches: 7. This CDR3 spans 16 amino acids. CDR3 protein: CASVRDRGNSNQPQHF. Here the CDR3 DNA reads TGTGCCAGCGTCCGGGACAGGGGTAATAGCAATCAGCCCCAGCATTTT.

This chain joins TRBV5-1 and TRBJ2-5, with 9 positions matching TRBD2. CDR3 size: 14 residues. V trimming: 4 bases; J trimming: 4 bases; junction bases outside the gene matches: 5. Germline CDR1 reads SGHRS; CDR2 reads YFSETQ. The chain's CDR3 is CASSTGLARETQYF. Here the CDR3 DNA reads TGCGCCAGCAGCACTGGACTAGCGCGAGAGACCCAGTACTTC.

The chain is built from TRBV6-1 and TRBJ2-7, with 7 nucleotides matching TRBD2. The CDR3 totals 18 residues. V was clipped by 0 bases and J by 3 bases; unmatched bases: 14. The germline V gene has CDR1 MNHNS and CDR2 SASEGT. The DNA for the CDR3 is TGTGCCAGCAGTGAAGCGGCCTTGGGGCTAGCGGAGCTCTACGAGCAGTACTTC. Protein sequence: CASSEAALGLAELYEQYF.

The chain links TRBV5-1 to TRBJ2-3, with D uncertain. Germline lookup yields CDR1 SGHRS and CDR2 YFSETQ. Trimming pared 0 bases from V and 2 bases from J, leaving 10 bases between. The CDR3 runs to 15 residues. The CDR3 region has the DNA TGCGCCAGCAGCTTGGAACACGATTCCACAGATACGCAGTATTTT. Encoded protein: CASSLEHDSTDTQYF.

This rearrangement joins TRBV5-8 to TRBJ1-6; tentative D call: TRBD1 (6 bases). The length of the CDR3 is 16 residues. Trimming removed 3 bases at V and 10 bases at J, with 20 bases between. Germline assignment: CDR1 SGHTS and CDR2 YDEGEE. CDR3 bases: TGTGCCAGCAGCTCTGGAGGAGGGGGGAGTAGATCACCCCTCCACTTT. It codes for CASSSGGGGSRSPLHF.

This clone has only a few counts. The chain joins TRBV2 to TRBJ1-5; D may be TRBD1 (6 bases). The CDR3 totals 14 residues. Germline V gene sequence: CDR1 SNHLY, CDR2 FYNNEI. V lost 4 bases and J lost 3, with 10 bases in between. CDR3 in amino acids: CASSVGQHNQPQHF. As DNA, the CDR3 is TGTGCCAGCAGTGTAGGACAGCACAATCAGCCCCAGCATTTT.

The sample holds one count of this clone. The chain has TRBV7-8 and TRBJ1-5; D not certain. Trimming left V 5 bases short and J 3 bases short, with 14 bases between. This CDR3 contains 15 residues. Looked up from germline, CDR1 is SGHVS and CDR2 is FQNEAQ. The CDR3 nucleotides are TGTGCCAGCAGCCCCACCCGGACCCTCAATCAGCCCCAGCATTTT. Translated, it gives CASSPTRTLNQPQHF.

V is TRBV23-1 and J is TRBJ2-1; D call uncertain. TRBV23-1 is an ORF, and what it does is uncertain. CDR3 size: 15 residues. Trimming took 4 bases from V and 3 from J, leaving 13 bases between them. Written as DNA, the CDR3 is TGCGCCAGCAGTCTACGTGACCTTCGCTACAATGAGCAGTTCTTC. This sequence encodes CASSLRDLRYNEQFF.

The chain is built from TRBV7-2 and TRBJ2-7; D might be TRBD1 (5 bases). Germline values: CDR1 SGHTA, CDR2 FQGNSA. Trimming stripped 1 base from V and 5 bases from J, with 15 bases between. This CDR3 has 15 amino acids. CDR3 sequence reads: CASSLEGLQYNEQYF. CDR3 coding DNA: TGTGCCAGCAGCTTAGAGGGGCTTCAGTACAACGAGCAGTACTTC.

For the CDR3, the DNA is TGTGCCATCTCTGGGACAGGGGTCTCCTACGAGCAGTACTTC. Translation gives CAISGTGVSYEQYF. The rearrangement uses TRBV10-3 and TRBJ2-7, with 10 positions matching TRBD1. Looked up from germline, CDR1 is ENHRY and CDR2 is SYGVKD. The CDR3 loop spans 14 amino acids. With V trimmed by 8 bases and J by 0 bases, 4 bases remained unmatched.

This chain links TRBV5-1 with TRBJ1-5; possible D gene TRBD1, 6 bases. The V end was cut by 1 base, the J end by 4 bases, with 15 bases between. The CDR3 has 16 amino acids. Germline V lookup: CDR1 SGHRS, CDR2 YFSETQ. The CDR3 nucleotides read TGCGCCAGCAGCTTGACAGGGAGAGGGTCTAATCAGCCCCAGCATTTT. This gives the protein CASSLTGRGSNQPQHF.

This clone was detected a few times. Here the CDR3 reads CACSRGFTNEKLFF. CDR3 DNA: TGTGCCTGCTCCCGGGGTTTCACTAATGAAAAACTGTTTTTT. The rearrangement links TRBV30 to TRBJ1-4; unclear D gene. The CDR3 totals 14 residues. Looked up from germline, CDR1 is GTSNPN and CDR2 is SVGIG (reference sequence). V gave up 6 bases and J gave up 2 bases, with 13 bases separating them.

This clone was found once. This chain joins TRBV11-2 and TRBJ2-1; 9 bases agree with TRBD2. Trimming took 2 bases from V and 5 from J; bases not matched to a gene: 16. Germline loops: CDR1 SGHAT, CDR2 FQNNGV. This CDR3 contains 19 residues. As DNA, the CDR3 is TGTGCCAGCAGCTTAATTATCATTCGTCAAGCGGGGGGCCACAATGAGCAGTTCTTC. Its protein product is CASSLIIIRQAGGHNEQFF.

This clone has just one count. The gene calls are TRBV6-6 and TRBJ1-2; 8 nucleotides match TRBD1. The CDR3 contains 14 residues. With V trimmed by 2 bases and J by 8 bases, 7 bases remained unmatched. CDR1 is MNHNY and CDR2 is SVGAGI in the germline V gene (reference sequence). This CDR3 is CASSYRTGGEGYTF. Written as DNA, the CDR3 is TGTGCCAGCAGTTACCGCACAGGGGGAGAGGGCTACACCTTC.

The V gene is TRBV29-1, the J gene TRBJ1-2; D not resolved. Germline V gives CDR1 SQVTM, CDR2 ANQGSEA. The CDR3 has 12 amino acids. With 3 bases removed from V and 0 bases from J, the gap between germline ends came to 5 bases. DNA for the CDR3: TGCAGCGTTGATATCGCTAACTATGGCTACACCTTC. Residues: CSVDIANYGYTF.

This chain links TRBV5-1 with TRBJ2-5, with TRBD1 matching over 10 bases. Germline CDR1 is SGHRS and CDR2 is YFSETQ. V lost 4 bases and J lost 4; bases outside the gene matches: 10. The CDR3 has 16 residues. The CDR3 sequence is CASSPGDRGFGETQYF. The CDR3 DNA sequence: TGCGCCAGCAGCCCGGGGGACAGGGGATTTGGAGAGACCCAGTACTTC.